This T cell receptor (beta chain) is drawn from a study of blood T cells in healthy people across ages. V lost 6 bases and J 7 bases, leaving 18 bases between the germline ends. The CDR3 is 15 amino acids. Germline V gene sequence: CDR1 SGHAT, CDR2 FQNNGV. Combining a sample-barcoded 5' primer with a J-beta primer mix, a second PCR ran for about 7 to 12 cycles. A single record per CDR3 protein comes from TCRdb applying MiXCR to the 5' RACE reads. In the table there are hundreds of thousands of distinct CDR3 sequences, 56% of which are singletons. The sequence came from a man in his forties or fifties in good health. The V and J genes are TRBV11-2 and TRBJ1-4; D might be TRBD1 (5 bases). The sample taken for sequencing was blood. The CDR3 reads CASSFQRGSGEKLFF. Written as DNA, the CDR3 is TGTGCCAGCAGTTTTCAGAGGGGATCCGGTGAAAAACTGTTTTTT. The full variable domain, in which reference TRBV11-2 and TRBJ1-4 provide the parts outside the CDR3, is EAGVAQSPRYKIIEKRQSVAFWCNPISGHATLYWYQQILGQGPKLLIQFQNNGVVDDSQLPKDRFSAERLKGVDSTLKIQPAKLEDSAVYLCASSFQRGSGEKLFFGSGTQLSVL.